The entry below describes one T cell receptor beta chain. This sample was included in a study of tumor-infiltrating lymphocytes in primary liver carcinoma. Synthesis of TCR beta cDNA was carried out from around 540 ng total RNA with a constant-region primer. Employing slightly modified ARM-PCR, three nested multiplex PCR rounds were run, and these gave rise to the TCR beta libraries. PCR rounds one and two used TRBV1-TRBV30 forward primers with a C-beta reverse primer for around 10 cycles each. A single record per CDR3 protein comes from TCRdb applying MiXCR to the multiplex PCR reads. The sample yields fewer than 350,000 distinct CDR3 sequences, 50% to 70% seen once. Unsorted whole blood supplied the blood RNA, and germline DNA was isolated too. Germline V gene sequence: CDR1 MNHEY, CDR2 SVGEGT. The CDR3 runs to 16 residues. V was pared by 2 bases and J by 8 bases, with 19 bases between.

The chain uses TRBV6-2 or TRBV6-3 and TRBJ2-1; maybe TRBD2 (7 bases). This sequence originates from a man aged 40-55 years with primary liver carcinoma and hepatitis B virus infection. The specimen was peripheral blood. CDR3 amino acids: CASSYVAGSGGYEQFF. CDR3 DNA: TGTGCCAGCAGTTACGTCGCGGGATCGGGGGGCTATGAGCAGTTCTTC.